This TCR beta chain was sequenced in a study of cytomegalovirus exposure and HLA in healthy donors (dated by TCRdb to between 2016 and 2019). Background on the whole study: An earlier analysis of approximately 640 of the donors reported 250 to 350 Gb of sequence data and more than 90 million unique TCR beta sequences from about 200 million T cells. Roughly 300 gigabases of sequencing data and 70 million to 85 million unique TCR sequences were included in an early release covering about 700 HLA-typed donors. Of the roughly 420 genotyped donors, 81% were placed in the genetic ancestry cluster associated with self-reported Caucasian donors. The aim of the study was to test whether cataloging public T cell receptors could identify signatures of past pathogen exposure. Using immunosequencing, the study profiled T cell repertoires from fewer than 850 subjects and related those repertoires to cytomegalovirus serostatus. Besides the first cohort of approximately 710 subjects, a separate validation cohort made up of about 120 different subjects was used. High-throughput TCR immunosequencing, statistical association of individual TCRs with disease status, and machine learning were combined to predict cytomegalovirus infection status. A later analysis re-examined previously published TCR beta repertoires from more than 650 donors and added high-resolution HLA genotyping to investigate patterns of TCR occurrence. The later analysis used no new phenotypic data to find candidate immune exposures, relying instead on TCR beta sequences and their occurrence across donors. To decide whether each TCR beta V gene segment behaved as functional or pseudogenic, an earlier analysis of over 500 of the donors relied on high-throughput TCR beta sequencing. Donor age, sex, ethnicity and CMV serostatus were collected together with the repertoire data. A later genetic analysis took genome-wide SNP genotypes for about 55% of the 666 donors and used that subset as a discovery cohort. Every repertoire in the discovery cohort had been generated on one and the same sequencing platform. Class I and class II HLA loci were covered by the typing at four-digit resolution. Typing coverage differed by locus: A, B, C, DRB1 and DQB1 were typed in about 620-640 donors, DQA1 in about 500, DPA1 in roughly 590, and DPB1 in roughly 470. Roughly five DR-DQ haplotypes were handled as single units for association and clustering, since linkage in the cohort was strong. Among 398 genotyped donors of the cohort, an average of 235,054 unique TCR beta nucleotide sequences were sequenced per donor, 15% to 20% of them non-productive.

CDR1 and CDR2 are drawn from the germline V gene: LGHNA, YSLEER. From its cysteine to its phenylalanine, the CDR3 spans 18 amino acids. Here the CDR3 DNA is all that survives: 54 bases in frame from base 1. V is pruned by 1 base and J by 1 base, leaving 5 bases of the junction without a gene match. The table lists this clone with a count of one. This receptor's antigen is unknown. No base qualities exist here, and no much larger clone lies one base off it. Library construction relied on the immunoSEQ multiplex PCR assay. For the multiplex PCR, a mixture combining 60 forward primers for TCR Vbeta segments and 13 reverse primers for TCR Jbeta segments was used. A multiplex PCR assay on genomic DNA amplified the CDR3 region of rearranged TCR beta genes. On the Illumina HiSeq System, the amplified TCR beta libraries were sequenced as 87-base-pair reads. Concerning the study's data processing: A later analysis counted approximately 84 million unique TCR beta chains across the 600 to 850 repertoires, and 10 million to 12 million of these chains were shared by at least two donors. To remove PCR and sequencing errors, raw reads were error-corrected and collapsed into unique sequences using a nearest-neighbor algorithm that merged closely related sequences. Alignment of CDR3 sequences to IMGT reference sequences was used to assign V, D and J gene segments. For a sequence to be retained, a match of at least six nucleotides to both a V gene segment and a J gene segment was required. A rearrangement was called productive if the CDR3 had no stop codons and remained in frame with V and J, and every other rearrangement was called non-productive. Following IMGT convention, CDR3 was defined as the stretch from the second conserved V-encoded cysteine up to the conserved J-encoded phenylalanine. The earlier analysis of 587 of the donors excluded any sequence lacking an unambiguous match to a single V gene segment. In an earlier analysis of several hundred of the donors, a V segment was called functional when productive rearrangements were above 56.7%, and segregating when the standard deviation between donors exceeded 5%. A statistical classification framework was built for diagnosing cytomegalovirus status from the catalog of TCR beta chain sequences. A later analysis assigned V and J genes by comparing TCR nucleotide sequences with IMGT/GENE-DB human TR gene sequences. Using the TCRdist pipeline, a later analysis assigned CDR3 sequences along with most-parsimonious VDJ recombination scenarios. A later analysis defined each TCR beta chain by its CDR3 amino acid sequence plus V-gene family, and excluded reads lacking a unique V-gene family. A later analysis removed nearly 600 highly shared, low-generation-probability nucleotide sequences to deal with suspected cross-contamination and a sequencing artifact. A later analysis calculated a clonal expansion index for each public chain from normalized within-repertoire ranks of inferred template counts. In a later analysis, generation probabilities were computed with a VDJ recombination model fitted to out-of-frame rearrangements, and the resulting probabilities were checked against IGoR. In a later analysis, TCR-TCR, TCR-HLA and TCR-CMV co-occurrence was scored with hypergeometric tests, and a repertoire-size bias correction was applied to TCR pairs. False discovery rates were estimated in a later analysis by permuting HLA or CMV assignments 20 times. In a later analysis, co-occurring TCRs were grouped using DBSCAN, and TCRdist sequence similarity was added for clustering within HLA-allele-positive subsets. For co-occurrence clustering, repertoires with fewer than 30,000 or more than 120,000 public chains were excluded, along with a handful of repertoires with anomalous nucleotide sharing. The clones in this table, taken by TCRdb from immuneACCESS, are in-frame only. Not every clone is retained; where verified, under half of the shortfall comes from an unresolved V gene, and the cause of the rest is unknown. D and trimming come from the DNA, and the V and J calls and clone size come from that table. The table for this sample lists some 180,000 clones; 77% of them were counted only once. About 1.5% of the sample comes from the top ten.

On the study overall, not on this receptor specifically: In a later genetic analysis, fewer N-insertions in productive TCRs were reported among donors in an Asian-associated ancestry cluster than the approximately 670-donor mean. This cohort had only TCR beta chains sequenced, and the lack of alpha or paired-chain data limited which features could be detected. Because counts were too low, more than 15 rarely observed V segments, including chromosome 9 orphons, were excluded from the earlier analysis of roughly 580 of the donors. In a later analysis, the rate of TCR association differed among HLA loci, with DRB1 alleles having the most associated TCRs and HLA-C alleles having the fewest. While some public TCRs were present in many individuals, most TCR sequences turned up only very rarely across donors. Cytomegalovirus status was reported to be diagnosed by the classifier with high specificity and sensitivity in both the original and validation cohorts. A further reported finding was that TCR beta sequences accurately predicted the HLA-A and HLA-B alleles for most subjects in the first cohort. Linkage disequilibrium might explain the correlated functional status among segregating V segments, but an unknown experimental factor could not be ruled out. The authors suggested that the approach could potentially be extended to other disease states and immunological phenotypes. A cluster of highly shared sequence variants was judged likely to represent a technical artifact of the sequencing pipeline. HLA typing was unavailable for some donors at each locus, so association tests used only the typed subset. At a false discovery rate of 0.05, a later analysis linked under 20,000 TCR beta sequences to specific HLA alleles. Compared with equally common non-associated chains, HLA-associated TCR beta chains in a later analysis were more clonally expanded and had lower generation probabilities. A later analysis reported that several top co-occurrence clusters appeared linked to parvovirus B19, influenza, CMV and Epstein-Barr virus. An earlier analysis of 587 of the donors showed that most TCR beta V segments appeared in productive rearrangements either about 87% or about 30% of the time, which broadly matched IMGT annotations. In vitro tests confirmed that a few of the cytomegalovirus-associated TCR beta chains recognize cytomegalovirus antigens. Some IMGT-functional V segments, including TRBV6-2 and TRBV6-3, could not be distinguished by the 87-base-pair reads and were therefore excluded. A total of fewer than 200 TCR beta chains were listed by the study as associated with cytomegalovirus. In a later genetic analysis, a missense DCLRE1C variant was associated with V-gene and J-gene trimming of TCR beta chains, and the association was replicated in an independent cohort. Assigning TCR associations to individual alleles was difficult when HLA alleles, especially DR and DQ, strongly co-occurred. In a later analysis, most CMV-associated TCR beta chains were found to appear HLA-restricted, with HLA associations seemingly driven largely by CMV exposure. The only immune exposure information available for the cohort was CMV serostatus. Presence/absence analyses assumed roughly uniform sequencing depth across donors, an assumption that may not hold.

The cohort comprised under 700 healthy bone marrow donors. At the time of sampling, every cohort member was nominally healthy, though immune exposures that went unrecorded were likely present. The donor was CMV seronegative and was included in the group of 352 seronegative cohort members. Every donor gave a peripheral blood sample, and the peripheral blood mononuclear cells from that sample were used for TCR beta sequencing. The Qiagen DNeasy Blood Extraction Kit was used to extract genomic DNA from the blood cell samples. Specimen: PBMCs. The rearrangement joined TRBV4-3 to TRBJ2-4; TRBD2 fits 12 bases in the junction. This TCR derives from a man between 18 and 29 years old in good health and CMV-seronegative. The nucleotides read TGCGCCAGCAGCCAAGCTAGCGGGGGGGCGGAGGCCAAAAACATTCAGTACTTC. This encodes CASSQASGGAEAKNIQYF.